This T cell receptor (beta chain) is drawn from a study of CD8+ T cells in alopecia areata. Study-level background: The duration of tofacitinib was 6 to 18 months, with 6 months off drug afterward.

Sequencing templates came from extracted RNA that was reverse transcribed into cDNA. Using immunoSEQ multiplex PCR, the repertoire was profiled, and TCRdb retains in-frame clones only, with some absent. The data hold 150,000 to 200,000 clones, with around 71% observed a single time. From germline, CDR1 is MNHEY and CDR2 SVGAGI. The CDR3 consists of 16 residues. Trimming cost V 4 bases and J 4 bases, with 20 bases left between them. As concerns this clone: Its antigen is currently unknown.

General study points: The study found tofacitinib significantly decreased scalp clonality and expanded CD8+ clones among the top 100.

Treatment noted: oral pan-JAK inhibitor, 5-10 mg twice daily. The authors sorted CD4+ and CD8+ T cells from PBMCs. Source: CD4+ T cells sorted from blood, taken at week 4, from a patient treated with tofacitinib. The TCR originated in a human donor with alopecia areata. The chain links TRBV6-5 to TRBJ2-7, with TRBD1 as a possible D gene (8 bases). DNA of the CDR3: TGTGCCAGCAGTTCGCTCAGGACAGGGAGGGGATACGAGCAGTACTTC. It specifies CASSSLRTGRGYEQYF.